Shown below are 28 T cell receptor beta chains from a single sample sequenced in a study of shared clonotypes between healthy human individuals. Assay: immunoSEQ multiplex PCR; the TCRdb copy retains only in-frame clones and omits some. This sample has approximately 2.5 million clones, with around nine tenths found just once. Material: naive CD4+ T cells sorted from blood. Subset meaning: CD45RA+ positively selected. The receptors were gathered from a man between 18 and 29 years old in good health.

The genes are TRBV5-1 and TRBJ1-4, with D hard to call. This CDR3 region has 13 residues. CDR1 and CDR2 from the germline V gene are SGHRS and YFSETQ. Trimming removed 5 bases at V and 4 bases at J, with 9 bases between. CDR3 in amino acids: CASSIGNNEKLFF. The CDR3 DNA reads TGCGCCAGCAGTATAGGGAATAATGAAAAACTGTTTTTT.

V is TRBV4-2 and J is TRBJ2-1, with D perhaps matching TRBD1 or TRBD2 (5 bases each). In germline, CDR1 is LGHNA, CDR2 YNFKEQ. Trimming shortened V by 0 bases and J by 0 bases, and 12 bases separated the two germline ends. This CDR3 spans 17 amino acids. CDR3 nucleotides: TGTGCCAGCAGCCAAGAGGGGGTAGGCGGCTCCTACAATGAGCAGTTCTTC. Protein sequence: CASSQEGVGGSYNEQFF.

The V call is TRBV29-1, the J call TRBJ2-1; TRBD1 might be the D (6 bases). The germline V and J ends were trimmed by 6 bases and 10 bases, with 10 bases remaining between them. This CDR3 has 10 residues. Germline loops: CDR1 SQVTM, CDR2 ANQGSEA. CDR3 in amino acids: CSVMDSEQFF. In nucleotides, the CDR3 is TGCAGCGTCATGGACAGCGAGCAGTTCTTC.

This sequence joins TRBV5-1 and TRBJ2-3; TRBD1 matches at 8 bases. With 8 bases clipped from V and 2 bases from J, the junction kept 10 bases outside the gene matches. The CDR3 extends over 15 amino acids. Germline V CDR1 and CDR2: SGHRS, YFSETQ. This CDR3 is CASWTGQALTDTQYF. The CDR3 DNA reads as TGCGCCAGTTGGACGGGACAGGCCCTCACAGATACGCAGTATTTT.

This sequence joins TRBV6-1 and TRBJ2-7; a weak D match, TRBD1 (5 bases). Germline assignment: CDR1 MNHNS and CDR2 SASEGT. The CDR3 runs 14 residues. The V and J ends lost 4 bases and 2 bases respectively, with 12 bases between them. CDR3 nucleotides: TGTGCCAGCAGTGTGGCAGGGATCCCCTACGAGCAGTACTTC. As protein: CASSVAGIPYEQYF.

The chain uses TRBV7-3 and TRBJ2-1; the D is unclear. Germline V gives CDR1 SGHTA, CDR2 FQGTGA. This CDR3 comprises 13 residues. The V gene lost 2 bases and the J gene lost 4 bases, with 6 bases spanning the gap. The CDR3 protein is CASSLQLYNEQFF. CDR3 sequence (DNA): TGTGCCAGCAGCTTACAACTGTACAATGAGCAGTTCTTC. Complete variable domain (other parts from reference TRBV7-3 and TRBJ2-1): GAGVSQTPSNKVTEKGKYVELRCDPISGHTALYWYRQSLGQGPEFLIYFQGTGAADDSGLPNDRFFAVRPEGSVSTLKIQRTERGDSAVYLCASSLQLYNEQFFGPGTRLTVL.

CDR3 protein: CASSFGGFNEKLFF. CDR3 bases: TGTGCCAGCAGTTTTGGGGGGTTTAATGAAAAACTGTTTTTT. J is TRBJ1-4 and V is TRBV28, with a weak D call TRBD1 (5 bases). Germline-derived CDR1 and CDR2 are MDHEN and SYDVKM. Trimming took off 3 bases at V and 4 bases at J, with 9 bases between the two ends. The CDR3 runs to 14 residues.

Notes on this clone: This sample includes further DNA sequences coding for the same CDR3. This chain connects TRBV28 to TRBJ2-7; tentatively, D is TRBD1 (5 bases). The CDR3 has 13 amino acids. V lost 9 bases and J lost 1, with 13 bases in between. CDR1 is MDHEN, CDR2 SYDVKM, per germline. In DNA form, the CDR3 reads TGTGCCAGTTCTTCAGACAGTTCCTACGAGCAGTACTTC. Its translation: CASSSDSSYEQYF.

This chain connects TRBV5-4 to TRBJ1-2; D gene uncertain. Germline CDR1 reads SGHNT; CDR2 reads YYREEE (reference sequence). The length of the CDR3 is 14 residues. V was clipped by 2 bases and J by 1 base, with 9 bases between them. In DNA, the CDR3 is TGTGCCAGCAGCTTTTTTCAGAATAACTATGGCTACACCTTC. As protein: CASSFFQNNYGYTF.

V gene TRBV2 combines with J gene TRBJ1-5, with a possible D match to TRBD1 (6 bases). Deletions cut 3 bases from V and 4 bases from J, with 10 bases between. The V gene's germline CDR1 is SNHLY and CDR2 FYNNEI. The CDR3 covers 14 residues. CDR3: CASSDGQGNQPQHF. CDR3 sequence (DNA): TGTGCCAGCAGTGACGGGCAGGGGAATCAGCCCCAGCATTTT.

This chain joins TRBV28 and TRBJ1-6, with 9 bases that match TRBD1. The CDR3 is 15 residues long. Germline CDR1 MDHEN, CDR2 SYDVKM. Trimming cost V 4 bases and J 10 bases; bases outside gene matches: 8. The CDR3 DNA sequence: TGTGCCAGCAGTTATGGACAGGGGAGAGGCTCACCCCTCCACTTT. It translates to CASSYGQGRGSPLHF.

This chain links TRBV5-1 with TRBJ2-2; 13 bases are shared with TRBD2. This CDR3 comprises 16 residues. The germline gives CDR1 SGHRS, CDR2 YFSETQ. V lost 4 bases and J lost 7; bases outside the gene matches: 7. CDR3 coding DNA: TGCGCCAGCAGCCGGACTAGCGGGAGTGGAAACGGGGAGCTGTTTTTT. Translated: CASSRTSGSGNGELFF.

V and J are TRBV14 and TRBJ1-1; D is uncertain. V was pared by 4 bases and J by 0 bases, with 6 bases between. This CDR3 spans 13 amino acids. The germline gives CDR1 SGHDN, CDR2 FVKESK. The CDR3 here is CASSLSLNTEAFF. In DNA form, the CDR3 reads TGTGCCAGCAGCCTATCGTTGAACACTGAAGCTTTCTTT.

J is TRBJ1-4 and V is TRBV30; D unresolved. Germline V gene sequence: CDR1 GTSNPN, CDR2 SVGIG (reference sequence). The CDR3 covers 13 residues. The V end lost 3 bases, the J end lost 7 bases, and 12 bases lay between the germline ends. CDR3 region: CAWRGRAGEKLFF. The CDR3 bases are TGTGCCTGGAGAGGTAGGGCAGGTGAAAAACTGTTTTTT. Using reference TRBV30 and TRBJ1-4 for the parts outside the CDR3, the full variable domain is SQTIHQWPATLVQPVGSPLSLECTVEGTSNPNLYWYRQAAGRGLQLLFYSVGIGQISSEVPQNLSASRPQDRQFILSSKKLLLSDSGFYLCAWRGRAGEKLFFGSGTQLSVL.

This chain links TRBV2 with TRBJ1-2; a possible D gene is TRBD1 (6 bases). The CDR3 is 13 amino acids. CDR1 is SNHLY and CDR2 is FYNNEI in the germline V gene. Trimming stripped 9 bases from V and 4 bases from J, with 15 bases between. CDR3 protein: CASKGGLGYGYTF. CDR3 nucleotides: TGTGCCAGTAAGGGGGGCTTGGGCTATGGCTACACCTTC.

The chain links TRBV23-1 to TRBJ2-7; 10 nucleotides align to TRBD1. TRBV23-1 falls under the ORF class, with uncertain function. Trimming took 3 bases from V and 6 from J; bases not matched to a gene: 8. The CDR3 is 15 residues long. CDR3 loop: CASSHPRQGACEQYF. CDR3 coding DNA: TGCGCCAGCAGTCACCCCCGACAGGGGGCCTGCGAGCAGTACTTC.

The gene calls are TRBV28 and TRBJ1-4, with 8 bases aligning to TRBD1. This CDR3 has 13 residues. Germline V gene lookup returns CDR1 MDHEN and CDR2 SYDVKM. V shed 5 bases and J 7 bases; nucleotides not matched to a gene: 3. The CDR3 loop reads CASSTGGGEKLFF. DNA of the CDR3: TGTGCCAGCAGTACAGGGGGGGGTGAAAAACTGTTTTTT.

The V and J genes are TRBV29-1 and TRBJ2-3, with D perhaps matching TRBD2 (6 bases). The V and J ends lost 4 bases and 2 bases respectively, with 10 bases between them. Germline CDR1 SQVTM, CDR2 ANQGSEA. This CDR3 spans 13 amino acids. The CDR3 region has the DNA TGCAGCGTTGGCAGCGGGCTCACAGATACGCAGTATTTT. Translated, it gives CSVGSGLTDTQYF.

The genes are TRBV6-5 and TRBJ1-4, with 9 bases lining up with TRBD1. J gave up 6 bases and V 6 bases, and 5 bases lay outside the gene matches. The CDR3 is 14 residues long. From germline, CDR1 is MNHEY and CDR2 SVGAGI. The CDR3 reads CASSRQGGYEKLFF. The CDR3 DNA reads TGTGCCAGCAGCCGACAGGGGGGATATGAAAAACTGTTTTTT.

The V gene is TRBV19, the J gene TRBJ2-7; D may match TRBD1 or TRBD2 (5 bases each). V lost 10 bases and J lost 4, with 17 bases in between. The germline CDR1 and CDR2 sequences are LNHDA and SQIVND (reference sequence). The CDR3 covers 13 residues. CDR3 nucleotide sequence: TGTGCCACCTCTTCGGGACCCCTATACGAGCAGTACTTC. Translation gives CATSSGPLYEQYF.

This clone was seen only once. The chain joins TRBV7-2 to TRBJ1-2, with 7 bases matching TRBD1. CDR1 SGHTA and CDR2 FQGNSA come from the germline V gene. V trimming: 5 bases; J trimming: 5 bases; junction bases outside the gene matches: 11. This CDR3 has 15 amino acids. DNA for the CDR3: TGTGCCAGCAGCGCTGGTTGGGACAGCCGTTATGGCTACACCTTC. Its translation is CASSAGWDSRYGYTF.

This chain uses TRBV9 with TRBJ2-7, with 11 bases matching TRBD2. V gave up 5 bases and J gave up 4 bases; unmatched junction bases: 5. The CDR3 loop spans 14 amino acids. In germline, CDR1 is SGDLS, CDR2 YYNGEE. The CDR3 DNA reads as TGTGCCAGCAGTCTGGGACTAGCGGTATACGAGCAGTACTTC. Protein product: CASSLGLAVYEQYF.

This clone has just one count. Other DNA sequences in the sample encode the same CDR3. The gene calls are TRBV7-3 and TRBJ1-1; a possible D gene is TRBD1 (6 bases). Germline assignment: CDR1 SGHTA and CDR2 FQGTGA. V was cut by 2 bases and J by 4 bases, with 11 bases left in between. There are 14 residues in the CDR3. Here the CDR3 reads CASSLQGGGTEAFF. CDR3 sequence (DNA): TGTGCCAGCAGCTTACAAGGAGGGGGCACTGAAGCTTTCTTT.

This clone appeared once. This chain uses TRBV28 with TRBJ2-7; 9 bases align to TRBD1. CDR1 is MDHEN, CDR2 SYDVKM, per germline. The length of the CDR3 is 16 residues. V trimming: 5 bases; J trimming: 0 bases; junction bases outside the gene matches: 8. The CDR3 reads CASSPTGQGGSYEQYF. Here the CDR3 DNA reads TGTGCCAGCAGTCCCACGGGACAGGGAGGCTCCTACGAGCAGTACTTC.

This clone was detected only once. The genes are TRBV2 and TRBJ2-2; 9 bases line up with TRBD2. This CDR3 spans 15 amino acids. V lost 8 bases, J lost 5 bases, and 9 bases stayed unmatched. Looked up from germline, CDR1 is SNHLY and CDR2 is FYNNEI. The DNA for the CDR3 is TGTGCCAGCGCGATGACTAGCGGAAGGACCGGGGAGCTGTTTTTT. It translates to CASAMTSGRTGELFF.

DNA for the CDR3: TGTGCCAGCAGCTTGGTTTGGCAGGGGGCGGTGACCCAGTACTTC. Protein: CASSLVWQGAVTQYF. The chain is built from TRBV5-5 and TRBJ2-5; 8 bases line up with TRBD1. The CDR3 spans 15 residues. Germline V gene sequence: CDR1 SGHKS, CDR2 YYEKEE (reference sequence). With V trimmed by 0 bases and J by 7 bases, 8 bases remained unmatched. The whole variable domain, filled in from reference TRBV5-5 and TRBJ2-5, reads DAGVTQSPTHLIKTRGQQVTLRCSPISGHKSVSWYQQVLGQGPQFIFQYYEKEERGRGNFPDRFSARQFPNYSSELNVNALLLGDSALYLCASSLVWQGAVTQYFGPGTRLLVL.

The V call is TRBV6-5, the J call TRBJ2-2; D remains unclear. The CDR3 covers 15 residues. Trimming removed 2 bases at V and 0 bases at J, with 7 bases between. Looked up from germline, CDR1 is MNHEY and CDR2 is SVGAGI. The CDR3 loop reads CASSYKYSNTGELFF. CDR3 nucleotides: TGTGCCAGCAGTTACAAATACTCGAACACCGGGGAGCTGTTTTTT.

Details on this clone: Other DNA sequences within the sample encode an identical CDR3. The J gene is TRBJ1-4, the V gene TRBV10-3; D is ambiguous. The CDR3 is 13 residues long. Trimming cost V 6 bases and J 3 bases, with 8 bases left between them. Per germline, CDR1 ENHRY and CDR2 SYGVKD. CDR3 loop: CAISDGPNEKLFF. The CDR3 DNA sequence: TGTGCCATCAGCGACGGGCCTAATGAAAAACTGTTTTTT.